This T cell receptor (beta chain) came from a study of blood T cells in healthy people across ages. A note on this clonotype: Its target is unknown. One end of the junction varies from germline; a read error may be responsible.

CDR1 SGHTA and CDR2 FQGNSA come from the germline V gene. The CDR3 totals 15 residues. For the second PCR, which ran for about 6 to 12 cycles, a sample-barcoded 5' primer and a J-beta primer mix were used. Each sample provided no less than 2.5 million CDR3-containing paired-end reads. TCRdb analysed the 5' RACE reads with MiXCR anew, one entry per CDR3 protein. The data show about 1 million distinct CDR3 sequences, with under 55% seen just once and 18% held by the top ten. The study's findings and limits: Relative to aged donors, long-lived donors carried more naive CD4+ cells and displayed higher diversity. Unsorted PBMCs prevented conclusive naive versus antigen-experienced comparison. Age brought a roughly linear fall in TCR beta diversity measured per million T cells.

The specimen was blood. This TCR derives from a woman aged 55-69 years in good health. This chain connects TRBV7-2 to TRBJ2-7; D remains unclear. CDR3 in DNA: TGTGCCAGCGGCTTAGATGGAATTAGCTCCTACGAGCAGTACTTC. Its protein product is CASGLDGISSYEQYF. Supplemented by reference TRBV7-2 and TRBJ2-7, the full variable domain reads GAGVSQSPSNKVTEKGKDVELRCDPISGHTALYWYRQSLGQGLEFLIYFQGNSAPDKSGLPSDRFSAERTGGSVSTLTIQRTQQEDSAVYLCASGLDGISSYEQYFGPGTRLTVT.